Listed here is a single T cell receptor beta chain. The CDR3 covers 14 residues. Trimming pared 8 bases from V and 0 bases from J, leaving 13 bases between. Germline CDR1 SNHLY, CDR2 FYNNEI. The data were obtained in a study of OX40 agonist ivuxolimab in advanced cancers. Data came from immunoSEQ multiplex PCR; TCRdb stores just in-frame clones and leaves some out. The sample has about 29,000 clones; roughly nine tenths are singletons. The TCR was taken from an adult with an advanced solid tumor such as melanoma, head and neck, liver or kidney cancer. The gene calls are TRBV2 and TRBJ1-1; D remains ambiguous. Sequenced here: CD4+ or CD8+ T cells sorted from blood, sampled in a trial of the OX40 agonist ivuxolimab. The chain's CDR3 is CASDNNILNTEAFF. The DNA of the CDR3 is TGTGCCAGCGATAACAACATCCTGAACACTGAAGCTTTCTTT.